This entry lists 9 T cell receptor beta chains sequenced from one sample in a study of shared clonotypes between healthy human individuals. The method was immunoSEQ multiplex PCR; TCRdb's version includes in-frame clones alone and lacks a portion of them. The top ten hold less than 1.5% of the sample, which has over a million clones, about 80% seen once. The sample was memory CD4+ T cells sorted from blood. Subset defined: CD45RA-negative fraction. These receptors all stem from a man younger than 35 in good health.

This clone was seen a few times. Written as DNA, the CDR3 is TGCAGCGTTGTAGGGGTGGAGACCCAGTACTTC. Amino acid sequence: CSVVGVETQYF. The genes are TRBV29-1 and TRBJ2-5; possibly TRBD1 for D (5 bases). This CDR3 spans 11 amino acids. Germline lookup yields CDR1 SQVTM and CDR2 ANQGSEA. Trimming took off 4 bases at V and 5 bases at J, with 8 bases between the two ends.

This clone was counted ten times or more. One end of the junction varies from germline; a read error may be responsible. The chain combines TRBV14 with TRBJ1-1; D might be TRBD1 (5 bases). Germline CDR1 and CDR2: SGHDN and FVKESK. The CDR3 has 13 residues. The CDR3 protein is CASSQAGTRQAFF. CDR3 nucleotides: TGTGCCAGCAGTCAAGCCGGGACCCGGCAGGCTTTCTTT. Using reference TRBV14 and TRBJ1-1 for the parts outside the CDR3, the full variable domain is EAGVTQFPSHSVIEKGQTVTLRCDPISGHDNLYWYRRVMGKEIKFLLHFVKESKQDESGMPNNRFLAERTGGTYSTLKVQPAELEDSGVYFCASSQAGTRQAFFGQGTRLTVV.

This chain connects TRBV18 to TRBJ1-6; D is possibly TRBD1 (6 bases). The V end lost 3 bases, the J end lost 6 bases, and 12 bases lay between the germline ends. The CDR3 is 15 residues long. Germline CDR1 KGHSH, CDR2 LQKENI. In nucleotides, the CDR3 is TGTGCCAGCTCACCTTCCGGGACACCTAATTCACCCCTCCACTTT. Amino acid sequence: CASSPSGTPNSPLHF.

The genes are TRBV18 and TRBJ2-2; perhaps D is TRBD1 or TRBD2 (5 bases each). This CDR3 contains 16 residues. The V gene's germline CDR1 is KGHSH and CDR2 LQKENI. With 0 bases removed from V and 9 bases from J, the gap between germline ends came to 17 bases. The CDR3 reads CASSPPLVEGTRELFF. CDR3 nucleotides: TGTGCCAGCTCACCACCGCTGGTAGAAGGGACCAGGGAGCTGTTTTTT.

Regarding this clone: The junction does not match germline at one end; this may be a read error. This chain joins TRBV7-7 and TRBJ1-4, with a possible D match to TRBD1 (6 bases). Germline V gives CDR1 SSHAT, CDR2 FNYEAQ (reference sequence). This CDR3 region has 13 residues. The CDR3 here is CASSQNRDEKLFF. Written as DNA, the CDR3 is TGTGCTAGCAGCCAAAACAGGGATGAAAAACTGTTTTTT.

The V call is TRBV7-2, the J call TRBJ2-5; TRBD1 matches 7 bases. V lost 5 bases and J lost 5; bases outside the gene matches: 11. The CDR3 is 15 residues long. Germline V gives CDR1 SGHTA, CDR2 FQGNSA. Here the CDR3 DNA reads TGTGCCAGCAGCCAAAGGACAGGCCAAAGGGAGACCCAGTACTTC. Translation gives CASSQRTGQRETQYF. The full variable domain, completed using reference TRBV7-2 and TRBJ2-5, is GAGVSQSPSNKVTEKGKDVELRCDPISGHTALYWYRQSLGQGLEFLIYFQGNSAPDKSGLPSDRFSAERTGGSVSTLTIQRTQQEDSAVYLCASSQRTGQRETQYFGPGTRLLVL.

A single count supports this clone. The chain has TRBV5-6 and TRBJ2-2; D possibly corresponds to TRBD1 (5 bases). Germline-derived CDR1 and CDR2 are SGHDT and YYEEEE. The V end lost 4 bases, the J end lost 4 bases, and 14 bases lay between the germline ends. CDR3 length: 15 amino acids. DNA for the CDR3: TGTGCCAGCAGCCGAGGAACAGGCGGCACCGGGGAGCTGTTTTTT. It yields the protein CASSRGTGGTGELFF.

The J gene is TRBJ2-7, the V gene TRBV7-9; TRBD2 is a possible D gene (6 bases). This CDR3 is built from 15 residues. V shed 6 bases and J shed 2 bases, with 17 bases lying between them. Looked up from germline, CDR1 is SEHNR and CDR2 is FQNEAQ (reference sequence). The CDR3 loop is CASSPGLSPTYEQYF. DNA for the CDR3: TGTGCCAGCAGTCCGGGACTTTCACCTACCTACGAGCAGTACTTC.

This clone showed up just once. The rearrangement joins TRBV5-6 to TRBJ2-2; TRBD1 aligns across 7 bases. Germline V gene sequence: CDR1 SGHDT, CDR2 YYEEEE. V dropped 5 bases and J dropped 4; count of bases not matched to a gene: 11. This CDR3 spans 16 amino acids. CDR3 DNA sequence: TGTGCCAGCAGAGCCCGGGACAGCTTTTTCACCGGGGAGCTGTTTTTT. Its protein product is CASRARDSFFTGELFF.